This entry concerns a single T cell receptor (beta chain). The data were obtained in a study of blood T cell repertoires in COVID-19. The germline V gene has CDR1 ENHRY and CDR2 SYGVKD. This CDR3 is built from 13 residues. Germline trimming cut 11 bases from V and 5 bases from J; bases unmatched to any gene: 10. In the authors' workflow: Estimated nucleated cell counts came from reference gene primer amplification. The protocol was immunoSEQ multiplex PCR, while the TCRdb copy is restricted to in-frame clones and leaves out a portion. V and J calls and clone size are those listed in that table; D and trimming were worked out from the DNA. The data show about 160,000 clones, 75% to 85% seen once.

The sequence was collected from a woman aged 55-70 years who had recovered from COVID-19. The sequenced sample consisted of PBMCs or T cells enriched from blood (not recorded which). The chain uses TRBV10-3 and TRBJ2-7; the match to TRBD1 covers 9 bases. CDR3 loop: CAAEPGQGHEQYF. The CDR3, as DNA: TGTGCCGCCGAGCCGGGACAGGGCCACGAGCAGTACTTC.